This TCR beta chain came from a study of blood T cells in healthy people across ages. The use of a sample-barcoded 5' primer and a J-beta primer mix characterized a second PCR of roughly 7 to 11 cycles. TCRdb fed the 5' RACE reads into MiXCR, producing one record per CDR3 protein. The sample lists about 670,000 distinct CDR3 sequences; over 40% were seen once. Germline V lookup: CDR1 MNHEY, CDR2 SVGEGT. The CDR3 is 15 residues long. Trimming shortened V by 1 base and J by 5 bases, and 12 bases separated the two germline ends. The sequenced material came from blood. The sequence was obtained from a woman aged 80 or over in good health. The rearrangement uses TRBV6-2 or TRBV6-3 and TRBJ2-1; a possible D gene is TRBD2 (7 bases). CDR3 region: CASSYWGGLDNEQFF. Here the CDR3 DNA reads TGTGCCAGCAGTTACTGGGGGGGCCTCGACAATGAGCAGTTCTTC.